The 18 T cell receptor beta chains listed next were all sequenced from one sample in a study of blood T cell repertoires in COVID-19. Measured with immunoSEQ multiplex PCR; TCRdb has only the in-frame clones, and not every one. Of 200,000 to 250,000 clones listed, roughly 80% were seen once; the top ten hold 4% to 6%. Sequencing was performed on peripheral blood. The receptors come from a woman aged 80 or older with active or convalescent COVID-19.

The J gene is TRBJ1-5, the V gene TRBV20-1; 9 positions match TRBD1. Trimming removed 3 bases from V and 11 bases from J; junction bases left unmatched: 17. The CDR3 has 16 residues. Germline-derived CDR1 and CDR2 are DFQATT and SNEGSKA (reference sequence). The CDR3 spells CSASPISGTGNRAQHF. The CDR3, as DNA: TGCAGTGCTAGTCCAATCTCCGGGACAGGGAATCGGGCCCAGCATTTT.

The chain combines TRBV28 with TRBJ1-2; D is ambiguous. This CDR3 comprises 12 residues. The germline V gene has CDR1 MDHEN and CDR2 SYDVKM. The germline V and J ends were trimmed by 6 bases and 5 bases, with 10 bases remaining between them. This CDR3 is CASRGTPYGYTF. The CDR3, as DNA: TGTGCCAGCAGGGGCACCCCTTATGGCTACACCTTC.

Written as DNA, the CDR3 is TGTGCCACCAGCGGGACTAGCGGGAAATCCTACAATGAGCAGTTCTTC. As protein: CATSGTSGKSYNEQFF. The chain carries TRBV24-1 and TRBJ2-1, with 13 bases identical to TRBD2. The CDR3 covers 16 residues. The junction had 3 bases not matched to a gene; V was cut back by 7 bases and J by 1 base. Germline lookup yields CDR1 KGHDR and CDR2 SFDVKD.

This sequence joins TRBV4-1 and TRBJ2-6; D is possibly TRBD2 (5 bases). Trimming pared 1 base from V and 2 bases from J, leaving 9 bases between. The CDR3 consists of 16 residues. Germline V gene lookup returns CDR1 MGHRA and CDR2 YSYEKL. CDR3: CASSQGVGAGANVLTF. CDR3 nucleotide sequence: TGCGCCAGCAGCCAAGGGGTGGGAGCTGGGGCCAACGTCCTGACTTTC.

V usage is TRBV7-8 and J usage is TRBJ2-3; TRBD2 is a possible D gene (6 bases). Per the germline V gene, CDR1 is SGHVS and CDR2 is FQNEAQ. V lost 4 bases and J lost 6, with 14 bases in between. The length of the CDR3 is 14 residues. The CDR3 protein is CASSSRGVPDTQYF. CDR3 DNA: TGTGCCAGCAGCTCCCGCGGGGTCCCGGATACGCAGTATTTT.

This clone was seen only once. The rearrangement joins TRBV11-3 to TRBJ2-6, with D perhaps TRBD1 (5 bases). The germline gives CDR1 SGHNT, CDR2 YENEEA. The V gene lost 5 bases and the J gene lost 1 base, with 9 bases spanning the gap. This CDR3 has 15 residues. In nucleotides, the CDR3 is TGTGCCAGCAGCCGACAGATTTCTGGGGCCAACGTCCTGACTTTC. Translating it yields CASSRQISGANVLTF. The whole variable domain, filled in from reference TRBV11-3 and TRBJ2-6, reads EAGVVQSPRYKIIEKKQPVAFWCNPISGHNTLYWYLQNLGQGPELLIRYENEEAVDDSQLPKDRFSAERLKGVDSTLKIQPAELGDSAVYLCASSRQISGANVLTFGAGSRLTVL.

This clone was counted a few times. This chain connects TRBV7-8 to TRBJ1-3; D possibly corresponds to TRBD1 (5 bases). There are 16 residues in the CDR3. Trimming pared 1 base from V and 4 bases from J, leaving 14 bases between. The V gene's germline CDR1 is SGHVS and CDR2 FQNEAQ. The CDR3 spells CASSLVGGRGGNTIYF. The CDR3 nucleotides are TGTGCCAGCAGCTTAGTGGGGGGTCGGGGAGGAAACACCATATATTTT.

The chain links TRBV5-5 to TRBJ1-6; D call uncertain. This CDR3 is built from 18 residues. Germline V gene data show CDR1 as SGHKS and CDR2 as YYEKEE (reference sequence). Trimming shortened V by 0 bases and J by 5 bases, and 18 bases separated the two germline ends. CDR3 sequence reads: CASSLATGSGPNNSPLHF. The CDR3 bases are TGTGCCAGCAGCTTGGCTACGGGTTCTGGCCCAAATAATTCACCCCTCCACTTT.

The sample holds one count of this clone. This chain connects TRBV28 to TRBJ1-2; TRBD1 agrees at 8 bases. The CDR3 extends over 13 amino acids. Per the germline V gene, CDR1 is MDHEN and CDR2 is SYDVKM. After removal of 5 bases from V and 7 bases from J, the junction contained 6 bases not matched to a gene. The CDR3 is CASSTQGARGYTF. As DNA, the CDR3 is TGTGCCAGCAGTACCCAGGGGGCGCGTGGCTACACCTTC.

The chain uses TRBV6-5 and TRBJ1-6, with 7 nucleotides matching TRBD1. Germline assignment: CDR1 MNHEY and CDR2 SVGAGI. V lost 7 bases and J lost 9; bases outside the gene matches: 9. CDR3 size: 14 residues. The CDR3 DNA reads TGTGCCAGCACCCCTTCCCGGGACAGTTCACCCCTCCACTTT. It yields the protein CASTPSRDSSPLHF.

This chain uses TRBV11-2 with TRBJ1-1; D might be TRBD1 (5 bases). With 0 bases removed from V and 8 bases from J, the gap between germline ends came to 10 bases. The CDR3 is made up of 13 amino acids. Per germline, CDR1 SGHAT and CDR2 FQNNGV. Here the CDR3 DNA reads TGTGCCAGCAGCTTAGATGCTCAGGGAGAAGCTTTCTTT. Its protein product is CASSLDAQGEAFF. Supplemented by reference TRBV11-2 and TRBJ1-1, the full variable domain reads EAGVAQSPRYKIIEKRQSVAFWCNPISGHATLYWYQQILGQGPKLLIQFQNNGVVDDSQLPKDRFSAERLKGVDSTLKIQPAKLEDSAVYLCASSLDAQGEAFFGQGTRLTVV.

V and J are TRBV4-2 and TRBJ1-3; D possibly corresponds to TRBD1 (6 bases). The CDR3 has 16 amino acids. CDR1 and CDR2 (germline): LGHNA, YNFKEQ. Trimming removed 4 bases at V and 7 bases at J, with 20 bases between. The DNA of the CDR3 is TGTGCCAGCAGCCTTAGTCCACAGGGTTCGGGGAACACCATATATTTT. Translated, it gives CASSLSPQGSGNTIYF.

This chain connects TRBV7-2 to TRBJ1-1; 7 bases fit TRBD1. The CDR3 spans 17 residues. From germline, CDR1 is SGHTA and CDR2 FQGNSA. V trimming: 0 bases; J trimming: 0 bases; junction bases outside the gene matches: 7. Here the CDR3 reads CASSLARDSFLNTEAFF. CDR3 bases: TGTGCCAGCAGCTTAGCAAGGGACAGCTTCTTGAACACTGAAGCTTTCTTT.

The J gene is TRBJ1-1, the V gene TRBV15; a possible D gene is TRBD1 (5 bases). This CDR3 region has 16 residues. Germline V CDR1 and CDR2: LNHNV, YYDKDF (reference sequence). V gave up 0 bases and J gave up 7 bases, with 18 bases separating them. The CDR3 region is CATSREGAQGFNEAFF. The CDR3 nucleotides read TGTGCCACCAGCAGAGAAGGGGCCCAGGGTTTCAATGAAGCTTTCTTT.

This clone occurred once. The V call is TRBV5-1, the J call TRBJ2-7, with 9 nucleotides matching TRBD2. Per the germline V gene, CDR1 is SGHRS and CDR2 is YFSETQ. J was trimmed by 6 bases and V by 1 base; bases with no gene match: 8. This CDR3 has 15 residues. CDR3 nucleotides: TGCGCCAGCAGCTTGACCTCGACTAGCGGTCTCGAGCAGTACTTC. The encoded protein is CASSLTSTSGLEQYF.

The chain combines TRBV11-2 with TRBJ1-2; D not resolved. Germline V gene sequence: CDR1 SGHAT, CDR2 FQNNGV. V was trimmed by 0 bases and J by 0 bases, leaving 5 bases between them. The CDR3 has 14 amino acids. This CDR3 is CASSLDPSNYGYTF. The CDR3 nucleotides are TGTGCCAGCAGCTTAGATCCCTCTAACTATGGCTACACCTTC.

The V gene is TRBV2, the J gene TRBJ1-6; D is uncertain. CDR3 length: 15 amino acids. Germline CDR1 is SNHLY and CDR2 is FYNNEI. V lost 4 bases and J 7 bases, leaving 14 bases between the germline ends. The CDR3 sequence: CASSGGLIINSPLHF. The CDR3 region has the DNA TGTGCCAGCAGTGGCGGACTGATCATCAATTCACCCCTCCACTTT.

This rearrangement joins TRBV27 to TRBJ2-7; tentative D call: TRBD1 (9 bases). The CDR3 totals 16 residues. Trimming removed 8 bases from V and 6 bases from J, with 26 bases in between. In germline, CDR1 is MNHEY, CDR2 SMNVEV (reference sequence). The CDR3: CASGRDRAYRGGEQYF. The CDR3 coding sequence is TGTGCCAGCGGCCGGGACAGGGCGTATCGGGGGGGCGAGCAGTACTTC.